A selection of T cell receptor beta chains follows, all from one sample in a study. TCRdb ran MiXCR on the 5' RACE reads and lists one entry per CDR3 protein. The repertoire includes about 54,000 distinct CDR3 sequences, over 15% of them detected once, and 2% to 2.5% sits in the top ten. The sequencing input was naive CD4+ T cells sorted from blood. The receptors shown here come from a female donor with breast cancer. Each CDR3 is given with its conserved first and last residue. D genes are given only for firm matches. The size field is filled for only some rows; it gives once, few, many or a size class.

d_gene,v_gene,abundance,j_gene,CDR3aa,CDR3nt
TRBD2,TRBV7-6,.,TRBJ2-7,CASSQAGGGLYEQYF,TGTGCCAGCAGTCAAGCGGGAGGGGGGCTCTACGAGCAGTACTTC
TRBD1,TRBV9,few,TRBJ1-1,CASSMNRGNTEAFF,TGTGCCAGCAGCATGAACAGGGGGAACACTGAAGCTTTCTTT
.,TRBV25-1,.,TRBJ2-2,CASSDATINTGELFF,TGTGCCAGCAGTGACGCCACAATTAACACCGGGGAGCTGTTTTTT
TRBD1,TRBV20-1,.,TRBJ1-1,CSAGTGVNTEAFF,TGCAGTGCCGGGACAGGGGTCAACACTGAAGCTTTCTTT
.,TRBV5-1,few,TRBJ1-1,CASSPGEGRGTEAFF,TGCGCCAGCAGCCCAGGGGAGGGAAGAGGCACTGAAGCTTTCTTT
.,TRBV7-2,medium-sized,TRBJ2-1,CASTGRLASYNEQFF,TGTGCCAGCACCGGAAGACTGGCCTCCTACAATGAGCAGTTCTTC
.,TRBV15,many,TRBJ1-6,CATSRVTSFNSPLHF,TGTGCCACCAGCAGAGTGACCTCCTTTAATTCACCCCTCCACTTT
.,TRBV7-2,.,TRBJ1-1,CASSLRVGEGNTEAFF,TGTGCCAGCAGCTTACGGGTGGGGGAAGGGAACACTGAAGCTTTCTTT
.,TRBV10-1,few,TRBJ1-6,CASTADDTLDNSPLHF,TGCGCCAGCACAGCGGACGATACTCTGGATAATTCACCCCTCCACTTT
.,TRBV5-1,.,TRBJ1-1,CTSSLVSGGAGWTEASF,TGCACCAGCAGCTTGGTTTCTGGGGGCGCAGGGTGGACTGAAGCTTCCTTT
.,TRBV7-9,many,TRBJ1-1,CASLMTSAVEAFF,TGTGCCAGCTTGATGACTTCGGCGGTTGAAGCTTTCTTT
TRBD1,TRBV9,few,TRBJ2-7,CASSVGGTDREQYF,TGTGCCAGCAGCGTAGGAGGGACAGATCGTGAGCAGTACTTC
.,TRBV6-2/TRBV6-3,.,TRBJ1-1,CASSDSSEAFF,TGTGCCAGCAGTGATTCAAGTGAAGCTTTCTTT
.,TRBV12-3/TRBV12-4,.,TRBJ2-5,CASGTERLEAQYF,TGTGCCAGCGGAACAGAGCGGTTAGAGGCCCAGTACTTC
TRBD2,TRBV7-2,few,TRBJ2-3,CASSSRLAGVADTQYF,TGTGCCAGCAGCTCCCGACTAGCGGGAGTGGCAGATACGCAGTATTTT
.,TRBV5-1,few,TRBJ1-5,CASSLEGGQNQPQHF,TGCGCCAGCAGCTTGGAAGGGGGGCAGAATCAGCCCCAGCATTTT
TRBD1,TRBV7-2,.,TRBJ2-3,CASSLASRQGGADTQYF,TGTGCCAGCAGCTTAGCGTCGAGACAGGGGGGCGCAGATACGCAGTATTTT
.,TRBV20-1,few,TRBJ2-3,CSAPDRTTTSDTQYF,TGCAGTGCCCCCGACAGGACTACAACATCAGATACGCAGTATTTT
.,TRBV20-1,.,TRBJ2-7,CSANGGVGYEQNF,TGCAGTGCTAACGGGGGAGTGGGCTACGAGCAGAACTTC
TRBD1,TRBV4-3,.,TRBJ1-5,CASSPQTGRDSNQPQHF,TGCGCCAGCAGCCCCCAGACAGGGAGAGATAGCAATCAGCCCCAGCATTTT
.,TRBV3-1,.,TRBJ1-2,CASSLGGGNYGYTF,TGTGCCAGCAGCTTGGGGGGCGGCAACTATGGCTACACCTTC
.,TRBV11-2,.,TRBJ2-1,CASSLGTPQFF,TGTGCCAGCAGCTTAGGGACTCCCCAGTTCTTC
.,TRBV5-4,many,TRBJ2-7,CASSLFRGYEQYF,TGTGCCAGCAGCTTGTTCCGGGGCTACGAGCAGTACTTC
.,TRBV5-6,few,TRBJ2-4,CASAPLALGYKNIQYF,TGTGCCAGCGCTCCTTTGGCGCTAGGGTACAAAAACATTCAGTACTTC
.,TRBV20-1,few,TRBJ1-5,CSARDPRHFSQPQHF,TGCAGTGCTAGAGATCCCCGCCATTTCTCCCAGCCCCAGCATTTT
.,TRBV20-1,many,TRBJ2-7,CSASQTRYEQYF,TGCAGTGCTTCTCAGACCCGCTACGAGCAGTACTTC
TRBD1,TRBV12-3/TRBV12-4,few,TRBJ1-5,CASSRTGGAGQPQHF,TGTGCCAGCAGCCGTACAGGGGGCGCCGGTCAGCCCCAGCATTTT
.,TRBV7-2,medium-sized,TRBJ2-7,CASSSIGLESYEQYF,TGTGCCAGCAGCTCCATAGGGCTGGAGTCCTACGAGCAGTACTTC
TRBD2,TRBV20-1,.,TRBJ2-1,CSTSGRAGDYNEQFF,TGCAGCACTAGCGGGAGGGCCGGGGACTACAATGAGCAGTTCTTC
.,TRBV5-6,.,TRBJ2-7,CASRSRRGSYEQYF,TGTGCCAGCAGGTCAAGGAGGGGGTCCTACGAGCAGTACTTC
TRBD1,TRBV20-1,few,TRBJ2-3,CSADPGQGGDTQYF,TGCAGTGCCGACCCTGGACAGGGCGGCGATACGCAGTATTTT
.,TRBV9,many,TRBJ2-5,CASSVGDPEIETQYF,TGTGCCAGCAGCGTAGGGGATCCGGAAATAGAGACCCAGTACTTC
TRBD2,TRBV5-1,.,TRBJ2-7,CASSPGQREASYEQYF,TGCGCCAGCAGCCCAGGGCAGCGGGAGGCCTCCTACGAGCAGTACTTC
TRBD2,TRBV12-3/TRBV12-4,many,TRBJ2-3,CASSRGTSGGSTDTQYF,TGTGCCAGCAGTCGTGGGACTAGCGGGGGAAGCACAGATACGCAGTATTTT
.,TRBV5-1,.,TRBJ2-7,CASSLEKGEQYF,TGCGCCAGCAGTCTCGAGAAGGGGGAGCAGTACTTC
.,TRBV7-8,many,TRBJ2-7,CASSSPGQTHEQYF,TGTGCCAGCAGCTCCCCGGGGCAGACGCACGAGCAGTACTTC
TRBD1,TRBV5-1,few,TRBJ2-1,CASSLGSAGGLNEQFF,TGCGCCAGCAGCTTGGGGTCCGCAGGGGGCTTGAATGAGCAGTTCTTC
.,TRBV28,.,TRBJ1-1,CASSIPMNTGAFF,TGTGCCAGCAGCATCCCTATGAACACTGGAGCTTTCTTT
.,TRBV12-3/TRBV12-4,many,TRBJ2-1,CASSLSSPNNEQFF,TGTGCCAGCAGTTTAAGTAGCCCAAACAATGAGCAGTTCTTC
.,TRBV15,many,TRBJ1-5,CATSAGNNQPQHF,TGTGCCACCAGCGCGGGGAATAATCAGCCCCAGCATTTT
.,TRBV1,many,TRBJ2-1,CTSSRPRHEQFF,TGCACCAGCAGCCGTCCCCGTCATGAGCAGTTCTTC
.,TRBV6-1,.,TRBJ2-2,CASTGTLNTGELFF,TGTGCCAGCACTGGGACTCTGAACACCGGGGAGCTGTTTTTT
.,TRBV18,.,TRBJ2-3,CASSPQGIPSTDTQYF,TGTGCCAGCTCACCTCAAGGGATCCCTAGCACAGATACGCAGTATTTT
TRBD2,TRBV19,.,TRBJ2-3,CASSGQSGREDTQYF,TGTGCCAGTAGTGGCCAAAGCGGGAGGGAGGATACGCAGTATTTT
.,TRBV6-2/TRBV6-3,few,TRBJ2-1,CASSYHRTDPSRNNEQFF,TGTGCCAGCAGTTATCATCGGACCGACCCGTCCAGAAACAATGAGCAGTTCTTC
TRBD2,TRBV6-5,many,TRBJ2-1,CASSYSRLASAQFF,TGTGCCAGCAGTTACTCGAGACTAGCAAGTGCGCAGTTCTTC
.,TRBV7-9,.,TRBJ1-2,CASSLAAVSRGYTF,TGTGCCAGCAGCTTAGCGGCAGTCTCTCGTGGCTACACCTTC
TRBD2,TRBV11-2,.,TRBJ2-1,CASSLGLAGLYEQFF,TGTGCCAGCAGCTTAGGGCTAGCGGGACTCTACGAGCAGTTCTTC
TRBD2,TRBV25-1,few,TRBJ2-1,CASSERGAGGSYNEQFF,TGTGCCAGCAGTGAACGGGGAGCGGGAGGGTCCTACAATGAGCAGTTCTTC
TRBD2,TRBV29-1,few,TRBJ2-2,CSARTSGRETGELFF,TGCAGCGCTAGGACTAGCGGGAGGGAGACCGGGGAGCTGTTTTTT
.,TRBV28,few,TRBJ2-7,CASSLRGAGAYEQYF,TGTGCCAGCAGTTTAAGGGGGGCAGGCGCCTACGAGCAGTACTTC
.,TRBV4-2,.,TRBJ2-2,CASSPSGEAGELFF,TGTGCCAGCAGCCCTTCAGGGGAGGCCGGGGAGCTGTTTTTT
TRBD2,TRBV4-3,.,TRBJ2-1,CASSQAGGIYNEQFF,TGCGCCAGCAGCCAAGCGGGGGGGATCTACAATGAGCAGTTCTTC
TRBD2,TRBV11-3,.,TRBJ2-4,CVSSSRGGGGSITDIQYF,TGTGTCAGCAGTTCGCGGGGGGGCGGGGGGAGTATTACGGACATTCAGTACTTC
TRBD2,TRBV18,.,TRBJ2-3,CASSRGSSDTQYF,TGTGCCAGCTCACGCGGGAGTTCAGATACGCAGTATTTT
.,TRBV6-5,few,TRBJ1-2,CASRPGQSNYGYTF,TGTGCCAGCAGACCCGGACAGTCCAACTATGGCTACACCTTC
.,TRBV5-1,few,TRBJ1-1,CASTLGGPDTEAFF,TGCGCCAGCACCCTTGGGGGGCCTGACACTGAAGCTTTCTTT
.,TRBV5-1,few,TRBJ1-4,CASSVDRIKLFF,TGCGCCAGCAGCGTAGACAGGATAAAACTGTTTTTT
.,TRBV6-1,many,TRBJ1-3,CASSEAGQSSGNTIYF,TGTGCCAGCAGTGAAGCCGGACAGAGCTCTGGAAACACCATATATTTT